The table lists the clone carrying this T cell receptor (beta chain) with many counts. The antigen remains unidentified. These data belong to a study of CD8+CD57+ T cells in acquired aplastic anemia. The study's findings and limits: Common to patients and controls were about 31 CD8+ CDR3 sequences. Between the patient and control groups, CD8+ Simpson's diversity did not differ significantly.

Selection for sequencing was limited to patients who had shown CD8+CD57+ cell expansion by flow cytometry. CDR3 length: 14 amino acids. V lost 4 bases and J lost 8; bases outside the gene matches: 8. The germline gives CDR1 SGHRS, CDR2 YFSETQ. Genomic DNA, the template, was used for profiling of the TCR beta VDJ and CDR3. TCRdb ran MiXCR on the reads and lists one entry per CDR3 protein. The repertoire has around 200,000 distinct CDR3 sequences, 45% to 60% of them found once; the top ten carry roughly 13%. The gene calls are TRBV5-1 and TRBJ1-5; TRBD1 aligns across 8 bases. Specimen: sorted CD4+, CD8+, or CD8+CD57+ T cells (not recorded which) from PBMCs. This TCR was recovered from a human donor with aplastic anemia. The CDR3 DNA reads TGCGCCAGCAGCCCGGGACAGGCTAGGGAGCCCCAGCATTTT. It codes for CASSPGQAREPQHF.